What follows is one T cell receptor (beta chain) and its context. Its matching antigen is unknown. This sample was included in a study of memory CD4+ T cells and cytomegalovirus serostatus. Study in general: Healthy Belgian adult donors included roughly ten CMV-positive and 24 CMV-negative people.

Per germline, CDR1 SGHRS and CDR2 YFSETQ. CDR3 size: 16 residues. Germline trimming cut 4 bases from V and 8 bases from J; bases unmatched to any gene: 8. Whole-study findings and limits: About 40% of the roughly 160 known CMV-associated TCRbeta sequences appeared in CD4+ memory. CMV serostatus prediction reached median AUC approximately 0.96, or 0.89 with US-trained model.

The table came from immunoSEQ multiplex PCR; TCRdb's copy has only in-frame clones and leaves some out. This table has tens of thousands of clones, just over 75% appearing once. The sort gate was single viable CD3+CD4+CD8-CD45RO+ cells for memory CD4+ T cells. CD4+ T cells were isolated by positive magnetic selection. J is TRBJ2-2 and V is TRBV5-1; TRBD2 matches 13 bases. This receptor was taken from an adult in good health and CMV-seronegative. The sample taken for sequencing was memory CD4+ T cells from blood. As DNA, the CDR3 is TGCGCCAGCAGCCCAGGGACTAGCGGGGTACCTGGGGAGCTGTTTTTT. This codes for CASSPGTSGVPGELFF.